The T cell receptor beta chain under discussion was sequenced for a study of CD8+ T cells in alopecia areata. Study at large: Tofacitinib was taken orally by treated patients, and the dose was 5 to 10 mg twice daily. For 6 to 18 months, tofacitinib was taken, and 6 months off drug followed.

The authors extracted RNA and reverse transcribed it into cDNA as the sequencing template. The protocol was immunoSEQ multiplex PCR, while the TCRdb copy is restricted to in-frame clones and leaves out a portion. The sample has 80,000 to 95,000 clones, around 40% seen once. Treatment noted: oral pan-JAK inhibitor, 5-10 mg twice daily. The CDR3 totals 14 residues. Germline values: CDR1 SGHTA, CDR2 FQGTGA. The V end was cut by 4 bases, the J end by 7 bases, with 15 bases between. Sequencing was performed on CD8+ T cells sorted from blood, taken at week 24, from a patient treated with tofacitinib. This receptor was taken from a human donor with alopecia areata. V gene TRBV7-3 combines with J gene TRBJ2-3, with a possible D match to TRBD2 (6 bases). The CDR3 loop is CASSSAPGGNTQYF. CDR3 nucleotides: TGTGCCAGCAGCTCCGCCCCCGGGGGAAATACGCAGTATTTT.